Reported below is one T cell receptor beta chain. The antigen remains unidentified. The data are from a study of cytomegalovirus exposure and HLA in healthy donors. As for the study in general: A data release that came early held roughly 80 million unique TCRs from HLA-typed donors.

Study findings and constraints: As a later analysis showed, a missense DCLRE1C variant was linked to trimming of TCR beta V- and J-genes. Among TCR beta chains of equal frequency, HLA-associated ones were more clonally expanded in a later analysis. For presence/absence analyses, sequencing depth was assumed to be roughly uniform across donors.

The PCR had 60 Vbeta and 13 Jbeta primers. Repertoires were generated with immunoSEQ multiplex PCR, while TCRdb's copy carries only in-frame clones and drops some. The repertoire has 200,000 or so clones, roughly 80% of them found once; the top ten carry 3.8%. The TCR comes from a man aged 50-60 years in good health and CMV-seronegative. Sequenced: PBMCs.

The CDR3 sequence is CASSLGGGQGLYEQYF. The CDR3 DNA follows: TGTGCCAGCAGCTTAGGAGGGGGACAGGGGCTCTACGAGCAGTACTTC. V gene TRBV27 combines with J gene TRBJ2-7; 10 positions agree with TRBD1. The CDR3 is 16 amino acids. Germline loops: CDR1 MNHEY, CDR2 SMNVEV (reference sequence). V gave up 6 bases and J gave up 3 bases; unmatched junction bases: 11.